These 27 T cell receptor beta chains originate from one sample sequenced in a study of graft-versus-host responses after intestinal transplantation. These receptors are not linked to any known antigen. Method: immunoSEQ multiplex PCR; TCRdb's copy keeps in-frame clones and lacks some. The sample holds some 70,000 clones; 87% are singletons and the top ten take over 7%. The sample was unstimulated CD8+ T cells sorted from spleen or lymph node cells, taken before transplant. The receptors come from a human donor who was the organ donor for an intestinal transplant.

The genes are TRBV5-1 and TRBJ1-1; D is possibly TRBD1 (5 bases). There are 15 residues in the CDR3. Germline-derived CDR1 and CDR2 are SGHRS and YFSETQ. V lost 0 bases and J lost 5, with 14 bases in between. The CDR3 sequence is CASSLGQGWGTEAFF. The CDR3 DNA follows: TGCGCCAGCAGCTTGGGTCAGGGATGGGGGACTGAAGCTTTCTTT.

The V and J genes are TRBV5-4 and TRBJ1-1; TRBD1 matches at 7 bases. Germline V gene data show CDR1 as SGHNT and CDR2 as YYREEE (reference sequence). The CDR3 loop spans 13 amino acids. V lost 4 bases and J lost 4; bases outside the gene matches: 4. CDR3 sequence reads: CASSTTGITEAFF. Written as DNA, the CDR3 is TGTGCCAGCAGCACGACAGGGATCACTGAAGCTTTCTTT.

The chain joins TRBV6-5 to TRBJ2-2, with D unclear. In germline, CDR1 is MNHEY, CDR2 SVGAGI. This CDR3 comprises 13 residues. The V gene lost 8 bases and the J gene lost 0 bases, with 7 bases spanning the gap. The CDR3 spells CASLDTNTGELFF. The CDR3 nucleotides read TGTGCCAGCCTAGATACGAACACCGGGGAGCTGTTTTTT.

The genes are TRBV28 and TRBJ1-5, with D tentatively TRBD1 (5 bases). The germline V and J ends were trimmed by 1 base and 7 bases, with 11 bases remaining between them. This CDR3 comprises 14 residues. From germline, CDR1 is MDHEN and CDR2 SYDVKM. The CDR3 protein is CASSLFQGRQPQHF. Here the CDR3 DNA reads TGTGCCAGCAGTTTATTTCAGGGTAGGCAGCCCCAGCATTTT.

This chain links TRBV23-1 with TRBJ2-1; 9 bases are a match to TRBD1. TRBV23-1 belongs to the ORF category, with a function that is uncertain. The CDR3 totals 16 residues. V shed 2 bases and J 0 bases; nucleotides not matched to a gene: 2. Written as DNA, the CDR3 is TGCGCCAGCAGTCAACACAGGGGGCACTCCTACAATGAGCAGTTCTTC. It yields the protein CASSQHRGHSYNEQFF.

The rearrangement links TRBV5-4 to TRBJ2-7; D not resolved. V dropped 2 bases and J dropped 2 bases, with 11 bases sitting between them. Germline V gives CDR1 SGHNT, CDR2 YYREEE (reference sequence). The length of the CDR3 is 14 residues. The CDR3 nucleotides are TGTGCCAGCAGCTTCAACGGCGGAACCTACGAGCAGTACTTC. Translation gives CASSFNGGTYEQYF. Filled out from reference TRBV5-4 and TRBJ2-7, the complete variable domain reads ETGVTQSPTHLIKTRGQQVTLRCSSQSGHNTVSWYQQALGQGPQFIFQYYREEENGRGNFPPRFSGLQFPNYSSELNVNALELDDSALYLCASSFNGGTYEQYFGPGTRLTVT.

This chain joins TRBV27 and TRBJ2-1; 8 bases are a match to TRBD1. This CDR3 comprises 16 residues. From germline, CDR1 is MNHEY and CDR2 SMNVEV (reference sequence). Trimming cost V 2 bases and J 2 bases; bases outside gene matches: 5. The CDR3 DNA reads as TGTGCCAGCAGTTTAATTCCAGGGGGCCCCTACAATGAGCAGTTCTTC. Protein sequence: CASSLIPGGPYNEQFF.

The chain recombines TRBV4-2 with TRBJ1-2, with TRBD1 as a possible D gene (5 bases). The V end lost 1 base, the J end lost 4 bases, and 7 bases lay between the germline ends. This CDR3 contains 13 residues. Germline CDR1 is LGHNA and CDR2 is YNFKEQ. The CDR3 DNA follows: TGTGCCAGCAGCCAAGTAGACAGCTATGGCTACACCTTC. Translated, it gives CASSQVDSYGYTF.

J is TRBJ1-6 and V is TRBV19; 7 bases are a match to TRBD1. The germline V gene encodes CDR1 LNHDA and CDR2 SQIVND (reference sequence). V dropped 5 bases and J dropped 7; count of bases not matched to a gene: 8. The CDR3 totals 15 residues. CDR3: CASSQTGIGNSPLHF. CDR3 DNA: TGTGCCAGTAGTCAGACAGGGATTGGGAATTCACCCCTCCACTTT.

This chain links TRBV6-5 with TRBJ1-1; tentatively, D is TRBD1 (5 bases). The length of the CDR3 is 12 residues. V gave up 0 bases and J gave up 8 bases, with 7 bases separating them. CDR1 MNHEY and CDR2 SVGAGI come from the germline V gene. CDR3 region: CASSYSGDEAFF. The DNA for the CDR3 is TGTGCCAGCAGTTACTCGGGGGACGAAGCTTTCTTT.

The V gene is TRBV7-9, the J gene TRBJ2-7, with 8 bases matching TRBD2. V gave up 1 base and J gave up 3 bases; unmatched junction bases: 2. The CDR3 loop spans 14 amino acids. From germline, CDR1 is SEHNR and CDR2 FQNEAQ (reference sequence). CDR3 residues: CASSLVAGGYEQYF. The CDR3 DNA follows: TGTGCCAGCAGCTTAGTCGCGGGGGGCTACGAGCAGTACTTC.

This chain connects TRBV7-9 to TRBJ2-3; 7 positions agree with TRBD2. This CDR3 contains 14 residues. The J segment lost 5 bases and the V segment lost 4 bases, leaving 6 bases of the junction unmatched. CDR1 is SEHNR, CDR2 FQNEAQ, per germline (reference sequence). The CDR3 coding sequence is TGTGCCAGCAGCTCCTGGCGGGGGAAAGATACGCAGTATTTT. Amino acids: CASSSWRGKDTQYF.

The CDR3 nucleotides are TGCGCCAGCCAACTAGGGGGGATGAACACTGAAGCTTTCTTT. This translates into CASQLGGMNTEAFF. This sequence joins TRBV5-1 and TRBJ1-1; D is possibly TRBD1 (6 bases). The CDR3 extends over 14 amino acids. CDR1 and CDR2 (germline): SGHRS, YFSETQ. V was trimmed by 7 bases and J by 0 bases, leaving 13 bases between them.

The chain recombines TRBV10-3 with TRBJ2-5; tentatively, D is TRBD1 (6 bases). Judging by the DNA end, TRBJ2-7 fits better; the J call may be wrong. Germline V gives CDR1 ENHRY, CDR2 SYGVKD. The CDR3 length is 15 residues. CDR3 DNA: TGTGCCATCAGTACCCCCGGAACAGGGAACTACGAGCAGTACTTC. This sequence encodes CAISTPGTGNYEQYF.

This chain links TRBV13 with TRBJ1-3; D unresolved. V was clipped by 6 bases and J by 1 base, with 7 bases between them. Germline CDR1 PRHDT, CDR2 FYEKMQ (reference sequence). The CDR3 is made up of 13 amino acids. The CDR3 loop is CASRRGSGNTIYF. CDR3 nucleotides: TGTGCCAGCAGGCGGGGTTCTGGAAACACCATATATTTT.

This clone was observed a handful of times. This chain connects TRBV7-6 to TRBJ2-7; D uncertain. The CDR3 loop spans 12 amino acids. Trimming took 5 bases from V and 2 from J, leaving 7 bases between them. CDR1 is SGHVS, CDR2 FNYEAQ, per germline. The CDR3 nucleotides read TGTGCCAGCAGCCCCGACCCCTACGAGCAGTACTTC. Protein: CASSPDPYEQYF.

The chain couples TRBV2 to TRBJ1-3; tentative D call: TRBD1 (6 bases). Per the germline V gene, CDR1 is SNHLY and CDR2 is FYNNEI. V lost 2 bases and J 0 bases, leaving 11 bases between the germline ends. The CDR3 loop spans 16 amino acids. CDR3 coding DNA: TGTGCCAGCAGTGAAAACAGGGTTGACTCTGGAAACACCATATATTTT. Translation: CASSENRVDSGNTIYF.

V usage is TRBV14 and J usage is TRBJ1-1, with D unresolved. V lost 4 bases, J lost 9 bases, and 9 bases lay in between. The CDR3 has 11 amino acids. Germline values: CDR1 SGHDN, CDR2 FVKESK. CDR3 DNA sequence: TGTGCCAGCAGCCCCGGGGTGAAAGCTTTCTTT. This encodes CASSPGVKAFF.

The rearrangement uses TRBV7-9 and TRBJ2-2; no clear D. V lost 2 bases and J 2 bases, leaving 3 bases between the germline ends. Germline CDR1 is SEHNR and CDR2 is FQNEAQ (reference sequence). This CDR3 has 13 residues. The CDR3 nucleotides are TGTGCCAGCAGCTTATCAAACACCGGGGAGCTGTTTTTT. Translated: CASSLSNTGELFF.

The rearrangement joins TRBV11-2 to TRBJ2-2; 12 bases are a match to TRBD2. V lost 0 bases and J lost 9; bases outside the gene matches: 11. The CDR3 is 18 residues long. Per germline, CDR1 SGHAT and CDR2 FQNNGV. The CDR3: CASSLETSGGLIFRELFF. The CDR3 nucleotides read TGTGCCAGCAGCTTAGAGACTAGCGGGGGCCTTATATTCCGGGAGCTGTTTTTT.

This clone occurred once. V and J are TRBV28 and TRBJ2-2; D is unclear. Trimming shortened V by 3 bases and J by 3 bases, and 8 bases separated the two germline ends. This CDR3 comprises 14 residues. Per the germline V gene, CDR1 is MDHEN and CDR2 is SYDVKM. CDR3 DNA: TGTGCCAGCAGTTTTTACACCGACACCGGGGAGCTGTTTTTT. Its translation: CASSFYTDTGELFF.

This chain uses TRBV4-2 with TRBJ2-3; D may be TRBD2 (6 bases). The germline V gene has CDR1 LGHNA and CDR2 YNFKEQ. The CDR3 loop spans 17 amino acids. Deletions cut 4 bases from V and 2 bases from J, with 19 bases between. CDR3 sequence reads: CASSPLSSDSYTDTQYF. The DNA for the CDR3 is TGTGCCAGCAGCCCCCTGTCTAGCGACTCATACACAGATACGCAGTATTTT.

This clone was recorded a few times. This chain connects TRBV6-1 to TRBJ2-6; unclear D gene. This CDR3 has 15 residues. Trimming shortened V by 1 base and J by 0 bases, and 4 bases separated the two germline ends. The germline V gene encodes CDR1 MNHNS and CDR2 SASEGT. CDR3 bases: TGTGCCAGCAGTGAAGGGGGCTCTGGGGCCAACGTCCTGACTTTC. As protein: CASSEGGSGANVLTF.

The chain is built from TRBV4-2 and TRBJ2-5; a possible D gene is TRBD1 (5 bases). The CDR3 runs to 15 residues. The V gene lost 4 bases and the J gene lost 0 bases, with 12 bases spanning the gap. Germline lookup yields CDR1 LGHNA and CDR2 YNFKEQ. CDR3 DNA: TGTGCCAGCAGCCGACGTGACAGAAACCAAGAGACCCAGTACTTC. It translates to CASSRRDRNQETQYF.

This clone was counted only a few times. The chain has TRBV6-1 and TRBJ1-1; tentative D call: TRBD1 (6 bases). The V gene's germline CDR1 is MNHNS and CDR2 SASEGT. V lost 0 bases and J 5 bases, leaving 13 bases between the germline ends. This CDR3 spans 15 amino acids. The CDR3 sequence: CASSEASTGWTEAFF. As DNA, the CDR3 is TGTGCCAGCAGTGAAGCCTCCACAGGGTGGACTGAAGCTTTCTTT.

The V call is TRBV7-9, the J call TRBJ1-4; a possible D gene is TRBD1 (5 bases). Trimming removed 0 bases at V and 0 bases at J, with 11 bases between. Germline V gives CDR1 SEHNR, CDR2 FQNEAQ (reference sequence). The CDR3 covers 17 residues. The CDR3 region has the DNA TGTGCCAGCAGCTTAGCCCAGGGACTCTCAACTAATGAAAAACTGTTTTTT. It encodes CASSLAQGLSTNEKLFF.

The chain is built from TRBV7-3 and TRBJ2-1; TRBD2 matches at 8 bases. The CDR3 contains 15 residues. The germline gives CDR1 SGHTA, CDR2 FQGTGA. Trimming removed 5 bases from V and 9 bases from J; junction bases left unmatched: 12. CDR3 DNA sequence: TGTGCCAGCAGCCTCGTTAGCGGGGAAGGGGGTGAGCAGTTCTTC. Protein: CASSLVSGEGGEQFF.